The next 24 T cell receptor beta chains were all read from a single sample in a study of low-dose radiotherapy and immunotherapy resistance in tumors (dated by TCRdb to the early 2020s). First-strand cDNA was synthesized using Superscript III and a set of TRAV- and TRBV-specific primers, so that both TCRalpha and TCRbeta chains were covered. TCRs were amplified for 20 to 25 PCR cycles with Phusion, using a constant-region primer paired with the adapter attached to the V primers. TCRdb passed the public sequencing reads through fastp at Q25 and MiXCR, retaining productive beta sequences. Rows matching on CDR3 protein sequence are summarized as one entry with the most common DNA and genes. In all, the sample holds about 13,000 distinct CDR3 sequences, and about 74% of those were seen once. The biggest ten clones account for 4% to 6% of the sample. Receptors originate from a human donor with advanced metastatic prostate, ovarian, gallbladder or colorectal cancer (not recorded which). This table probably holds off-target reads from a library built for another chain.

The gene calls are TRBV10-3 and TRBJ2-1, with TRBD1 as a possible D gene (5 bases). V lost 2 bases and J lost 3, with 8 bases in between. Looked up from germline, CDR1 is ENHRY and CDR2 is SYGVKD. This CDR3 is built from 14 residues. CDR3 amino acids: CAISERQGYNEQFF. CDR3 DNA sequence: TGTGCCATCAGTGAGCGTCAGGGCTACAATGAGCAGTTCTTC.

The chain uses TRBV18 and TRBJ2-4; D may be TRBD2 (5 bases). In germline, CDR1 is KGHSH, CDR2 LQKENI. V gave up 3 bases and J gave up 0 bases, with 12 bases separating them. The CDR3 is made up of 16 amino acids. Here the CDR3 reads CASSPVEGLAKNIQYF. The CDR3 DNA reads as TGTGCCAGCTCACCTGTTGAGGGCCTAGCCAAAAACATTCAGTACTTC.

V and J are TRBV10-2 and TRBJ1-5, with a weak D call TRBD1 (6 bases). V lost 4 bases and J 6 bases, leaving 13 bases between the germline ends. Germline lookup yields CDR1 WSHSY and CDR2 SAAADI. The CDR3 totals 14 residues. This CDR3 is CASSAAGAGQPQHF. The CDR3 DNA follows: TGCGCCAGCAGTGCCGCGGGGGCCGGTCAGCCCCAGCATTTT.

The chain uses TRBV7-9 and TRBJ2-4, with D possibly TRBD2 on 5 matching bases. Germline assignment: CDR1 SEHNR and CDR2 FQNEAQ (reference sequence). This CDR3 is built from 18 residues. V gave up 5 bases and J gave up 1 base, with 21 bases separating them. CDR3 sequence: CASSPLYIARKAKNIQYF. The CDR3 nucleotides are TGTGCCAGCAGCCCCTTATATATAGCGCGCAAGGCCAAAAACATTCAGTACTTC.

V usage is TRBV6-1 and J usage is TRBJ1-4; 8 positions match TRBD1. Looked up from germline, CDR1 is MNHNS and CDR2 is SASEGT. The CDR3 has 19 residues. V shed 0 bases, J shed 1 base, and the junction held 10 bases outside the gene matches. Here the CDR3 reads CASSEAGPGGRRTNEKLFF. CDR3 nucleotide sequence: TGTGCCAGCAGTGAAGCAGGACCAGGGGGCCGTCGAACTAATGAAAAACTGTTTTTT.

This clonotype appeared a few times. V usage is TRBV11-2 and J usage is TRBJ2-1, with 8 bases lining up with TRBD2. The J segment lost 4 bases and the V segment lost 6 bases, leaving 5 bases of the junction unmatched. This CDR3 has 14 amino acids. Germline V gene sequence: CDR1 SGHAT, CDR2 FQNNGV. In DNA form, the CDR3 reads TGTGCCAGCAGGGGCGGGGGGCCTTACAATGAGCAGTTCTTC. Residues: CASRGGGPYNEQFF. Filled out from reference TRBV11-2 and TRBJ2-1, the complete variable domain reads EAGVAQSPRYKIIEKRQSVAFWCNPISGHATLYWYQQILGQGPKLLIQFQNNGVVDDSQLPKDRFSAERLKGVDSTLKIQPAKLEDSAVYLCASRGGGPYNEQFFGPGTRLTVL.

The chain joins TRBV6-5 to TRBJ2-3, with TRBD2 identical over 7 bases. The J segment lost 2 bases and the V segment lost 7 bases, leaving 12 bases of the junction unmatched. The CDR3 covers 16 residues. Germline CDR1 MNHEY, CDR2 SVGAGI. CDR3 sequence: CASTKGASGNTDTQYF. The DNA of the CDR3 is TGTGCCAGCACTAAAGGGGCTAGCGGCAACACAGATACGCAGTATTTT.

V and J are TRBV12-3 or TRBV12-4 and TRBJ1-2; D gene uncertain. This CDR3 is built from 11 residues. The V end was cut by 8 bases, the J end by 5 bases, with 9 bases between. DNA for the CDR3: TGTGCCAGCTCTTTGGGATATGGCTACACCTTC. It codes for CASSLGYGYTF.

This chain links TRBV5-1 with TRBJ2-7; 9 nucleotides match TRBD1. The CDR3 covers 15 residues. Germline V CDR1 and CDR2: SGHRS, YFSETQ. V was pared by 3 bases and J by 5 bases, with 9 bases of the junction left unmatched. The CDR3 spells CASSWGTGRTDEQYF. The CDR3 DNA reads TGCGCCAGCAGCTGGGGGACAGGGCGGACGGACGAGCAGTACTTC.

This sequence joins TRBV2 and TRBJ2-2, with D possibly TRBD1 on 6 matching bases. V lost 6 bases and J lost 4, with 15 bases in between. The germline CDR1 and CDR2 sequences are SNHLY and FYNNEI. The CDR3 is made up of 15 amino acids. CDR3 coding DNA: TGTGCCAGCAGGGCCCGGGACACTCTCACCGGGGAGCTGTTTTTT. Translating it yields CASRARDTLTGELFF.

The chain links TRBV6-2 or TRBV6-3 to TRBJ2-7, with unresolved D. Trimming removed 2 bases from V and 5 bases from J, with 4 bases in between. Germline values: CDR1 MNHEY, CDR2 SVGEGT. CDR3 length: 11 amino acids. CDR3 region: CASSYVDEQYF. CDR3 DNA: TGTGCCAGCAGTTACGTAGACGAGCAGTACTTC.

V gene TRBV10-3 combines with J gene TRBJ1-2, with 8 bases matching TRBD1. After removal of 6 bases from V and 6 bases from J, the junction contained 9 bases not matched to a gene. Germline V gene data show CDR1 as ENHRY and CDR2 as SYGVKD. This CDR3 has 14 residues. The CDR3 region is CAISGQGRVNGYTF. The CDR3 nucleotides read TGTGCCATCAGCGGACAGGGAAGAGTTAATGGCTACACCTTC.

J is TRBJ1-1 and V is TRBV10-3; possible D gene TRBD1, 5 bases. Germline assignment: CDR1 ENHRY and CDR2 SYGVKD. V shed 2 bases and J shed 8 bases, with 15 bases lying between them. The CDR3 loop spans 14 amino acids. CDR3 bases: TGTGCCATCAGTGAGCGTGCGGGGACGGACGAAGCTTTCTTT. Protein: CAISERAGTDEAFF.

This clonotype appeared a few times. The CDR3 here is CASSVAPTNTGELFF. CDR3 nucleotide sequence: TGCGCCAGCAGCGTTGCACCTACGAACACCGGGGAGCTGTTTTTT. This rearrangement joins TRBV5-1 to TRBJ2-2; D uncertain. The CDR3 loop spans 15 amino acids. Germline V gene data show CDR1 as SGHRS and CDR2 as YFSETQ. Trimming left V 4 bases short and J 0 bases short, with 10 bases between. Based on the CDR3 plus reference TRBV5-1 and TRBJ2-2, the full variable domain is KAGVTQTPRYLIKTRGQQVTLSCSPISGHRSVSWYQQTPGQGLQFLFEYFSETQRNKGNFPGRFSGRQFSNSRSEMNVSTLELGDSALYLCASSVAPTNTGELFFGEGSRLTVL.

The chain couples TRBV5-1 to TRBJ2-1; maybe TRBD2 (6 bases). The germline V gene has CDR1 SGHRS and CDR2 YFSETQ. The CDR3 length is 13 residues. The ends were cut back, 4 bases at V and 5 bases at J, with 10 bases in the middle. The CDR3 DNA reads as TGCGCCAGCAGCCTGGGGGGACACAATGAGCAGTTCTTC. Residues: CASSLGGHNEQFF. The variable domain in full, completed from reference TRBV5-1 and TRBJ2-1, reads KAGVTQTPRYLIKTRGQQVTLSCSPISGHRSVSWYQQTPGQGLQFLFEYFSETQRNKGNFPGRFSGRQFSNSRSEMNVSTLELGDSALYLCASSLGGHNEQFFGPGTRLTVL.

The CDR3: CASSNSGGALETQYF. The CDR3 region has the DNA TGTGCCAGCAGCAATAGCGGGGGGGCCCTCGAGACCCAGTACTTC. This chain joins TRBV7-2 and TRBJ2-5; TRBD2 aligns across 11 bases. V gave up 5 bases and J gave up 5 bases; unmatched junction bases: 7. This CDR3 is 15 amino acids long. Germline CDR1 reads SGHTA; CDR2 reads FQGNSA.

This clonotype was seen only once. The chain employs TRBV5-1 and TRBJ2-7; D gene ambiguous. V was clipped by 0 bases and J by 2 bases, with 6 bases between them. Germline assignment: CDR1 SGHRS and CDR2 YFSETQ. The CDR3 is 13 residues long. CDR3 nucleotides: TGCGCCAGCAGCTTGGGACCGACCTACGAGCAGTACTTC. Translated, it gives CASSLGPTYEQYF.

The V gene is TRBV10-3, the J gene TRBJ2-5, with a weak D call TRBD2 (7 bases). The CDR3 is 13 residues long. Germline V gene lookup returns CDR1 ENHRY and CDR2 SYGVKD. The germline V and J ends were trimmed by 2 bases and 5 bases, with 9 bases remaining between them. The CDR3 bases are TGTGCCATCAGTGAGGGGGGGGGCGAGACCCAGTACTTC. Translating gives CAISEGGGETQYF.

As for this clonotype: At one boundary the junction diverges from the germline segment, which might be a read error. This chain connects TRBV3-1 to TRBJ2-1, with 9 positions matching TRBD2. This CDR3 spans 13 amino acids. CDR1 and CDR2 from the germline V gene are LGHDT and YNNKEL (reference sequence). DNA of the CDR3: TGTGCCAGCAGCCAAGAGGGTGGGACTAGCAGTACCTTC. This gives the protein CASSQEGGTSSTF.

This clonotype was seen a handful of times. CDR3 nucleotides: TGTGCCACCCAGCTGGGTCGGATGAATTCACCCCTCCACTTT. Translated: CATQLGRMNSPLHF. The V gene is TRBV12-3 or TRBV12-4, the J gene TRBJ1-6; D remains unclear. V shed 10 bases and J shed 7 bases, with 17 bases lying between them. This CDR3 contains 14 residues.

The J gene is TRBJ2-7, the V gene TRBV29-1; D remains unclear. Germline CDR1 reads SQVTM; CDR2 reads ANQGSEA. The CDR3 totals 11 residues. The V gene lost 5 bases and the J gene lost 3 bases, with 8 bases spanning the gap. The CDR3 bases are TGCAGCGTTCAGACAAGCTACGAGCAGTACTTC. Amino acid sequence: CSVQTSYEQYF.

The chain links TRBV18 to TRBJ2-1; D tentatively fits TRBD1 or TRBD2 (5 bases each). Looked up from germline, CDR1 is KGHSH and CDR2 is LQKENI. The V and J ends lost 3 bases and 7 bases respectively, with 13 bases between them. The CDR3 has 14 residues. The CDR3 bases are TGTGCCAGCTCACCCCCCGGGACCATGAATGAGCAGTTCTTC. Protein product: CASSPPGTMNEQFF. Full variable domain (remainder filled in from reference TRBV18 and TRBJ2-1): NAGVMQNPRHLVRRRGQEARLRCSPMKGHSHVYWYRQLPEEGLKFMVYLQKENIIDESGMPKERFSAEFPKEGPSILRIQQVVRGDSAAYFCASSPPGTMNEQFFGPGTRLTVL.

CDR3 sequence (DNA): TGCGCCAGCAGGCGGGACAGAATCACAGATACGCAGTATTTT. The encoded protein is CASRRDRITDTQYF. The chain couples TRBV5-1 to TRBJ2-3; D might be TRBD1 (7 bases). Trimming cost V 5 bases and J 2 bases, with 12 bases left between them. CDR3 size: 14 residues. Looked up from germline, CDR1 is SGHRS and CDR2 is YFSETQ.

Only one count was recorded for this clonotype. The chain recombines TRBV5-4 with TRBJ2-5; D gene ambiguous. The CDR3 is 15 residues long. CDR1 and CDR2 (germline): SGHNT, YYREEE (reference sequence). Between the trimmed V and J ends, which lost 4 bases and 6 bases, there was a span of 19 bases. CDR3 region: CASSPAASETQTQYF. Here the CDR3 DNA reads TGTGCCAGCAGCCCGGCGGCTAGTGAGACCCAGACCCAGTACTTC.